This T cell receptor (beta chain) was obtained from a study of a mutant IDH1 vaccine in newly diagnosed glioma. Study background: Vaccination followed radiotherapy alone by 4-6 weeks, or accompanied temozolomide cycles. Week 35 was assigned to visit V12, and week 47 was assigned to visit V13.

The time point is: week 47, end of study. In the vaccine, a single dose held 300 ug of the mutant IDH1 20-mer peptide, along with topical imiquimod. The J segment lost 1 base and the V segment lost 0 bases, leaving 9 bases of the junction unmatched. This CDR3 is built from 17 residues. The germline gives CDR1 SGHRS, CDR2 YFSETQ. Clones were sequenced by immunoSEQ multiplex PCR, and TCRdb holds only the in-frame ones, with some missing. The sample includes approximately 52,000 clones, less than 85% of them seen just once. This clone was recorded once. The antigen is undetermined. Sequenced material: PBMCs, taken from a glioma patient whose treatment included an IDH1 peptide vaccine. The origin of this receptor is a woman between 40 and 55 years old with glioma. Some clones in this sample may be carry-over from other donors' samples. The chain recombines TRBV5-1 with TRBJ1-2; 7 bases agree with TRBD1. The DNA of the CDR3 is TGCGCCAGCAGCTTGGCGTACAGGGGACAGAGTAACTATGGCTACACCTTC. As protein: CASSLAYRGQSNYGYTF.